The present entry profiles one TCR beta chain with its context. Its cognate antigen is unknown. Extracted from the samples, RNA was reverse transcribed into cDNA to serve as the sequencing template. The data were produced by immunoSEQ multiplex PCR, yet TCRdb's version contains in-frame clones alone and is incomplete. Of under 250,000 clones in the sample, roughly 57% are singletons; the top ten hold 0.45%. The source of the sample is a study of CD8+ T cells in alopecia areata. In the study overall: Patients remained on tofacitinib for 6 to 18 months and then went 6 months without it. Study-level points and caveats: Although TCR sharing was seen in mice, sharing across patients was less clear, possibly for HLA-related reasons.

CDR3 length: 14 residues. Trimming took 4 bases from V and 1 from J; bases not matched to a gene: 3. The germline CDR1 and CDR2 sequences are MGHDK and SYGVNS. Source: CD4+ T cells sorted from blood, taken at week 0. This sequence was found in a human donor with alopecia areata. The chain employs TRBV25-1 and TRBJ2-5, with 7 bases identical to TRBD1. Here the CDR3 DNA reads TGTGCCAGCAGTGCGACAGGGCTCCAAGAGACCCAGTACTTC. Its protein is CASSATGLQETQYF.